This T cell receptor beta chain was identified in a study of cytomegalovirus exposure and HLA in healthy donors. Turning to this clone: Its antigen is currently unknown.

The study's findings and limits: Association of a missense DCLRE1C variant with TCR beta V- and J-gene trimming was reported in a later analysis.

Primers for the PCR totalled 60 Vbeta and 13 Jbeta. Some clones are missing from TCRdb's copy, which holds only in-frame ones; the method was immunoSEQ multiplex PCR. This sample has 100,000 to 150,000 clones; more than 80% occur once, and the top ten carry just over 2.5%. Germline V gene sequence: CDR1 GTSNPN, CDR2 SVGIG (reference sequence). This CDR3 spans 13 amino acids. Input material: PBMCs. J is TRBJ2-5 and V is TRBV30, with a tentative D call TRBD2 (5 bases). The DNA end is more similar to TRBJ2-7, so the J call may be wrong. This sequence originates from a man aged 30 to 39 in good health and CMV-seronegative. The CDR3 DNA reads as TGTGCCTGGAACGAACTTGAGGAGGACGAGCAGTACTTC. It yields the protein CAWNELEEDEQYF.